This T cell receptor (beta chain) came from a study of blood T cell repertoires in COVID-19. The participants were between roughly 18 and 89 years old and came from 24 US areas. Germline CDR1 SGHNT, CDR2 YYREEE (reference sequence). V was cut by 2 bases and J by 3 bases, with 11 bases left in between. The CDR3 totals 14 residues. This clone was observed a single time. Measured with immunoSEQ multiplex PCR; TCRdb has only the in-frame clones, and not every one. This sample has 200,000 to 250,000 clones, with more than 75% found just once. The sequencing sample was made of PBMCs or T cells enriched from blood (not recorded which). The chain links TRBV5-4 to TRBJ1-1; tentative D call: TRBD1 (6 bases). The clonotype comes from a man aged 35 to 55 who had recovered from COVID-19. This chain's CDR3 is CASSFGGAYTEAFF. For the CDR3, the DNA is TGTGCCAGCAGCTTCGGGGGGGCGTACACTGAAGCTTTCTTT. Using reference TRBV5-4 and TRBJ1-1 for the parts outside the CDR3, the full variable domain is ETGVTQSPTHLIKTRGQQVTLRCSSQSGHNTVSWYQQALGQGPQFIFQYYREEENGRGNFPPRFSGLQFPNYSSELNVNALELDDSALYLCASSFGGAYTEAFFGQGTRLTVV.